The T cell receptor beta chain described here comes from a study of T-cell memory formation after mild COVID-19. Study-wide points: CD4/CD8 balance held among clones contracting day 15 to 85, and later expanders leaned CD4+.

The CDR3 runs 14 residues. Germline V gene data show CDR1 as MNHEY and CDR2 as SVGAGI. V was cut by 7 bases and J by 7 bases, with 17 bases left in between. Via MiXCR, TCRdb re-called the 5' RACE reads, giving one row per CDR3 protein. Of hundreds of thousands of distinct CDR3 sequences in the sample, roughly a sixth were seen once. In its sample, this clonotype was seen a few times. The antigen remains undetermined. Sequenced: PBMCs or a T cell subset sorted from them (not recorded which). The receptor comes from a man aged 18 to 30 who had mild COVID-19 (a few samples of this study predate the infection). Cell type and time point are not known. The rearrangement links TRBV6-5 to TRBJ2-1, with D unclear. In DNA form, the CDR3 reads TGTGCCAGCACACGGGCAGGAACTTCTAATGAGCAGTTCTTC. Residues: CASTRAGTSNEQFF.